This T cell receptor beta chain was documented in a study of shared clonotypes between healthy human individuals. Study overall: There were three CD4 naive, three CD4 memory, two CD8 naive and one CD8 memory plates per donor.

Study-wide results and limits: Memory subsets generally showed lower estimated richness than naive subsets.

Regarding this clone: Its antigen is not known.

The assay was immunoSEQ multiplex PCR, and TCRdb's table has in-frame clones only and misses some. The sample carries 200,000 to 250,000 clones, just over 65% recorded once. This CDR3 spans 13 amino acids. The V gene lost 5 bases and the J gene lost 4 bases, with 12 bases spanning the gap. Germline CDR1 is SGHNT and CDR2 is YYREEE (reference sequence). The specimen sequenced was memory CD4+ T cells sorted from blood. Subset given: CD45RA-negative fraction. The V gene is TRBV5-4, the J gene TRBJ1-1, with D hard to call. The clonotype comes from a young man in good health. The CDR3 protein is CASSLGGVTEAFF. The CDR3 DNA sequence: TGTGCCAGCAGTCTCGGCGGGGTCACTGAAGCTTTCTTT.